These 20 T cell receptor beta chains came from one sample sequenced in a study of shared clonotypes between healthy human individuals. Measured with immunoSEQ multiplex PCR; TCRdb has only the in-frame clones, and not every one. The sample has about 2.3 million clones, 85% to 95% seen once. Input material: naive CD4+ T cells from PBMCs. Indicated subset: CD45RA+ positively selected. The source is a man between 18 and 29 years old in good health. Some clones in this sample may be carry-over from other donors' samples.

This chain uses TRBV7-6 with TRBJ2-7, with a weak D call TRBD1 (8 bases). The germline V gene has CDR1 SGHVS and CDR2 FNYEAQ. The V and J ends lost 5 bases and 4 bases respectively, with 18 bases between them. The CDR3 has 15 amino acids. Here the CDR3 reads CASSPRTGRGYEQYF. The DNA of the CDR3 is TGTGCCAGCAGCCCTAGGACAGGGAGGGGTTACGAGCAGTACTTC.

J is TRBJ1-4 and V is TRBV15; D uncertain. The ends were cut back, 2 bases at V and 8 bases at J, with 12 bases in the middle. Germline lookup yields CDR1 LNHNV and CDR2 YYDKDF (reference sequence). The CDR3 is 14 amino acids. CDR3 sequence: CATSRSEYAEKLFF. CDR3 nucleotides: TGTGCCACCAGCAGATCCGAGTACGCCGAAAAACTGTTTTTT.

The DNA for the CDR3 is TGTGCCAGCAGCTACGGACTAGCGGGAGCTTCTGGGGCCAACGTCCTGACTTTC. It yields the protein CASSYGLAGASGANVLTF. The V gene is TRBV7-8, the J gene TRBJ2-6, with TRBD2 matching 13 bases. This CDR3 contains 18 residues. CDR1 SGHVS and CDR2 FQNEAQ come from the germline V gene. Trimming took 4 bases from V and 1 from J; bases not matched to a gene: 4.

This chain joins TRBV18 and TRBJ2-1; TRBD2 matches 12 bases. CDR1 and CDR2 (germline): KGHSH, LQKENI. The CDR3 consists of 20 residues. Trimming removed 3 bases from V and 0 bases from J; junction bases left unmatched: 12. CDR3 amino acids: CASSPTILAGGQTSYNEQFF. The DNA of the CDR3 is TGTGCCAGCTCACCGACAATTCTAGCGGGAGGGCAGACCTCCTACAATGAGCAGTTCTTC.

The genes are TRBV28 and TRBJ1-1; 7 nucleotides agree with TRBD1. CDR1 is MDHEN and CDR2 is SYDVKM in the germline V gene. This CDR3 comprises 14 residues. Unmatched junction bases numbered 6, after V lost 2 bases and J lost 6 bases. CDR3 residues: CASSLAQGLAEAFF. The DNA of the CDR3 is TGTGCCAGCAGTTTAGCACAGGGGTTGGCTGAAGCTTTCTTT. The variable domain in full, completed from reference TRBV28 and TRBJ1-1, reads DVKVTQSSRYLVKRTGEKVFLECVQDMDHENMFWYRQDPGLGLRLIYFSYDVKMKEKGDIPEGYSVSREKKERFSLILESASTNQTSMYLCASSLAQGLAEAFFGQGTRLTVV.

V and J are TRBV5-1 and TRBJ1-2; D is perhaps TRBD1 (6 bases). V shed 0 bases and J shed 8 bases, with 11 bases lying between them. This CDR3 is built from 13 residues. Germline V gene lookup returns CDR1 SGHRS and CDR2 YFSETQ. This CDR3 reads CASSLVGAEGYTF. In DNA form, the CDR3 reads TGCGCCAGCAGCTTGGTGGGGGCTGAGGGCTACACCTTC.

The rearrangement links TRBV5-4 to TRBJ1-1; D unclear. This CDR3 is 12 amino acids long. Germline loops: CDR1 SGHNT, CDR2 YYREEE (reference sequence). The V gene lost 1 base and the J gene lost 0 bases, with 1 base spanning the gap. The CDR3 reads CASSLLNTEAFF. In nucleotides, the CDR3 is TGTGCCAGCAGCTTGTTGAACACTGAAGCTTTCTTT.

As regards this clone: Other DNA sequences within the sample encode an identical CDR3. The chain links TRBV28 to TRBJ2-7, with 7 positions matching TRBD1. This CDR3 has 14 amino acids. Trimming at V came to 2 bases and at J to 2 bases, leaving 3 bases not matched to a gene. CDR1 is MDHEN, CDR2 SYDVKM, per germline. The CDR3 loop reads CASSLRTGTYEQYF. CDR3 coding DNA: TGTGCCAGCAGTTTAAGGACAGGTACCTACGAGCAGTACTTC.

Note on this clone: One junction end disagrees with the germline gene, perhaps due to a read error. The rearrangement uses TRBV7-9 and TRBJ1-5; D call uncertain. There are 14 residues in the CDR3. Germline V gene sequence: CDR1 SEHNR, CDR2 FQNEAQ (reference sequence). This CDR3 reads CASSQMLGMGTQHF. CDR3 bases: TGCGCCAGCAGCCAAATGCTCGGGATGGGGACCCAGCATTTT.

The V call is TRBV2, the J call TRBJ1-1; no firm D call. Germline-derived CDR1 and CDR2 are SNHLY and FYNNEI. Trimming removed 1 base at V and 10 bases at J, with 7 bases between. The CDR3 contains 11 residues. The CDR3 protein is CASSEDSVAFF. CDR3 nucleotides: TGTGCCAGCAGTGAAGACAGCGTAGCTTTCTTT.

V gene TRBV5-1 combines with J gene TRBJ2-7, with D unresolved. The CDR3 sequence is 11 residues long. Trimming stripped 4 bases from V and 7 bases from J, with 9 bases between. CDR1 and CDR2 from the germline V gene are SGHRS and YFSETQ. CDR3 sequence (DNA): TGCGCCAGCAGCGCCGTCAATGAGCAGTACTTC. Encoded protein: CASSAVNEQYF.

In its sample, this clone was seen once. The rearrangement joins TRBV5-1 to TRBJ2-7, with D uncertain. V lost 4 bases, J lost 0 bases, and 8 bases lay in between. Germline CDR1 SGHRS, CDR2 YFSETQ. The CDR3 spans 13 residues. The CDR3 DNA is TGCGCCAGCAGCGGGCAGATCTCCTACGAGCAGTACTTC. Protein sequence: CASSGQISYEQYF. The variable domain in full, with the rest retrieved from reference TRBV5-1 and TRBJ2-7, is KAGVTQTPRYLIKTRGQQVTLSCSPISGHRSVSWYQQTPGQGLQFLFEYFSETQRNKGNFPGRFSGRQFSNSRSEMNVSTLELGDSALYLCASSGQISYEQYFGPGTRLTVT.

The rearrangement links TRBV7-3 to TRBJ1-1; TRBD1 aligns across 7 bases. The CDR3 runs to 18 residues. Germline V lookup: CDR1 SGHTA, CDR2 FQGTGA. J gave up 0 bases and V 3 bases, and 13 bases lay outside the gene matches. In DNA, the CDR3 is TGTGCCAGCAGCTTCACACCTCCCGACAGGGACGTGAACACTGAAGCTTTCTTT. As protein: CASSFTPPDRDVNTEAFF.

This clone turned up a few times. The chain carries TRBV27 and TRBJ1-5, with D possibly being TRBD1 (5 bases). The CDR3 has 13 amino acids. Germline lookup yields CDR1 MNHEY and CDR2 SMNVEV (reference sequence). V shed 6 bases and J shed 9 bases, with 15 bases lying between them. This CDR3 is CASRGTDGRPQHF. As DNA, the CDR3 is TGTGCCAGCAGGGGGACGGACGGTCGGCCCCAGCATTTT.

CDR3 sequence: CATWELFF. For the CDR3, the DNA is TGTGCTACTTGGGAGCTGTTTTTT. This chain links TRBV9 with TRBJ2-2; D gene ambiguous. The V gene's germline CDR1 is SGDLS and CDR2 YYNGEE. The CDR3 extends over 8 amino acids.

This clone was counted a single time. The rearrangement links TRBV5-6 to TRBJ1-2; no clear D gene. The CDR3 consists of 13 residues. From germline, CDR1 is SGHDT and CDR2 YYEEEE. V was pared by 0 bases and J by 7 bases, with 10 bases between. The CDR3 is CASSLVRAFGYTF. CDR3 nucleotides: TGTGCCAGCAGCTTGGTTCGGGCCTTTGGCTACACCTTC.

The chain is built from TRBV30 and TRBJ1-2; TRBD1 might be the D (5 bases). The CDR3 sequence is 13 residues long. Trimming left V 8 bases short and J 5 bases short, with 18 bases between. Germline V CDR1 and CDR2: GTSNPN, SVGIG (reference sequence). Written as DNA, the CDR3 is TGTGCCCGGTCTAGGGGCGCTCAGTATGGCTACACCTTC. Amino acid sequence: CARSRGAQYGYTF.

This chain links TRBV4-3 with TRBJ1-2, with a weak D call TRBD1 (6 bases). The CDR3 is made up of 14 amino acids. Trimming took 3 bases from V and 2 from J, leaving 10 bases between them. CDR1 and CDR2 from the germline V gene are LGHNA and YSLEER. CDR3 region: CASSHRQANYGYTF. CDR3 nucleotides: TGCGCCAGCAGCCATCGACAGGCGAACTATGGCTACACCTTC.

For this clone: Other DNA sequences in this sample translate to the same CDR3. The chain recombines TRBV20-1 with TRBJ1-1; D is ambiguous. The CDR3 totals 11 residues. V lost 3 bases and J 2 bases, leaving 4 bases between the germline ends. Germline CDR1 reads DFQATT; CDR2 reads SNEGSKA (reference sequence). The CDR3 loop is CSASVNTEAFF. The CDR3 bases are TGCAGTGCTAGTGTAAACACTGAAGCTTTCTTT.

The CDR3 nucleotides are TGCGCCAGCAGCTTGGGTAGAACCAGCATTTTATACAATGAGCAGTTCTTC. It translates to CASSLGRTSILYNEQFF. This sequence joins TRBV5-1 and TRBJ2-1; D ambiguous. Germline CDR1 reads SGHRS; CDR2 reads YFSETQ. The CDR3 is 17 residues long. The V gene lost 0 bases and the J gene lost 4 bases, with 17 bases spanning the gap.